This entry lists 21 T cell receptor beta chains sequenced from one sample in a study of OX40 agonist ivuxolimab in advanced cancers. Receptors were amplified or captured by the immunoSEQ multiplex PCR assay. TCRdb obtained this table from immuneACCESS and retained in-frame rearrangements with V and J assigned. These tables miss some clones; where compared with another copy, unresolved V genes account for less than half of the shortfall, and the remainder is unexplained. Here the sample has over 25,000 clones; around 76% occur a single time. The leading ten clones occupy about 15% of the sample. Sequenced material: CD4+ or CD8+ T cells sorted from blood, taken in a trial of the OX40 agonist ivuxolimab. The receptors originated from an adult with an advanced solid tumor such as melanoma, head and neck, liver or kidney cancer.

The chain uses TRBV13 and TRBJ1-6; the match to TRBD1 covers 7 bases. V lost 5 bases and J lost 9; bases outside the gene matches: 7. This CDR3 has 14 residues. CDR1 PRHDT and CDR2 FYEKMQ come from the germline V gene (reference sequence). CDR3 residues: CASSPDRVGSPLHF. DNA for the CDR3: TGTGCCAGCAGCCCCGACAGGGTTGGTTCACCCCTCCACTTT.

This clone was picked up one time. The rearrangement uses TRBV10-2 and TRBJ2-7; TRBD2 is a possible D gene (6 bases). V shed 3 bases and J shed 3 bases, with 12 bases lying between them. This CDR3 comprises 14 residues. The V gene's germline CDR1 is WSHSY and CDR2 SAAADI. In DNA, the CDR3 is TGCGCCAGCAGTGACGGGTGGCGGGACTACGAGCAGTACTTC. Translating it yields CASSDGWRDYEQYF.

DNA for the CDR3: TGTGCCAGCAGTTGGGGGACACAGAGCTCCTACGAGCAGTACTTC. Its protein is CASSWGTQSSYEQYF. The J gene is TRBJ2-7, the V gene TRBV7-9, with D perhaps TRBD1 (6 bases). Germline V lookup: CDR1 SEHNR, CDR2 FQNEAQ (reference sequence). With 6 bases removed from V and 0 bases from J, the gap between germline ends came to 15 bases. This CDR3 contains 15 residues. Supplemented by reference TRBV7-9 and TRBJ2-7, the full variable domain reads DTGVSQNPRHKITKRGQNVTFRCDPISEHNRLYWYRQTLGQGPEFLTYFQNEAQLEKSRLLSDRFSAERPKGSFSTLEIQRTEQGDSAMYLCASSWGTQSSYEQYFGPGTRLTVT.

The chain carries TRBV2 and TRBJ1-3; no reliable D call. CDR1 is SNHLY, CDR2 FYNNEI, per germline. V shed 3 bases and J shed 0 bases, with 15 bases lying between them. The CDR3 has 17 residues. The CDR3 DNA reads as TGTGCCAGCAGTGAGGGTGGGCCAAGATTCTCTGGAAACACCATATATTTT. It yields the protein CASSEGGPRFSGNTIYF.

By share of the sample, this clone is medium-sized. The same CDR3 is also encoded by other DNA sequences in this sample. V and J are TRBV19 and TRBJ2-1, with 10 bases aligning to TRBD2. The ends lost 5 bases at V and 4 bases at J; junction bases unmatched: 5. The length of the CDR3 is 15 residues. The germline V gene has CDR1 LNHDA and CDR2 SQIVND (reference sequence). The CDR3 sequence: CASSVTSGDYNEQFF. The CDR3 bases are TGTGCCAGTAGTGTAACTAGCGGGGATTACAATGAGCAGTTCTTC.

This clone is labeled as medium-sized. V is TRBV19 and J is TRBJ2-7; a possible D gene is TRBD1 (6 bases). The V and J ends lost 4 bases and 5 bases respectively, with 15 bases between them. There are 14 residues in the CDR3. Germline CDR1 LNHDA, CDR2 SQIVND (reference sequence). CDR3: CASSKATGPHEQYF. As DNA, the CDR3 is TGTGCCAGTAGTAAAGCGACAGGTCCCCACGAGCAGTACTTC.

This clone has just one count. The chain recombines TRBV19 with TRBJ2-4, with TRBD1 as a possible D gene (6 bases). This CDR3 comprises 16 residues. V dropped 0 bases and J dropped 6 bases, with 15 bases sitting between them. Germline lookup yields CDR1 LNHDA and CDR2 SQIVND (reference sequence). CDR3 sequence: CASSIDQGTGLNIQYF. The CDR3 DNA sequence: TGTGCCAGTAGTATAGATCAGGGGACGGGCCTAAACATTCAGTACTTC.

The chain employs TRBV7-9 and TRBJ2-2; D perhaps matches TRBD2 (5 bases). V lost 1 base and J lost 6, with 9 bases in between. The length of the CDR3 is 14 residues. The germline V gene has CDR1 SEHNR and CDR2 FQNEAQ (reference sequence). The CDR3 spells CASSLVEVAGELFF. CDR3 nucleotides: TGTGCCAGCAGCTTAGTGGAGGTGGCCGGGGAGCTGTTTTTT.

The chain links TRBV12-5 to TRBJ1-2, with 9 positions matching TRBD1. Germline CDR1 LGHNT, CDR2 FRNRAP. The CDR3 is 16 residues long. The trim removed 5 bases at V and 4 bases at J, leaving 11 bases unmatched. For the CDR3, the DNA is TGTGCTAGTGGTGCACCTGGACAGGGGCAAGTCTATGGCTACACCTTC. Translating gives CASGAPGQGQVYGYTF. Together with reference TRBV12-5 and TRBJ1-2, the CDR3 gives the full variable domain: DARVTQTPRHKVTEMGQEVTMRCQPILGHNTVFWYRQTMMQGLELLAYFRNRAPLDDSGMPKDRFSAEMPDATLATLKIQPSEPRDSAVYFCASGAPGQGQVYGYTFGSGTRLTVV.

This clone was seen only once. This chain uses TRBV6-5 with TRBJ2-3; a possible D gene is TRBD2 (5 bases). The length of the CDR3 is 14 residues. Germline values: CDR1 MNHEY, CDR2 SVGAGI. V was shortened by 4 bases and J by 2 bases, with 10 bases between the two germline ends. CDR3 in DNA: TGTGCCAGCAGTTCCCGGGGTAACACAGATACGCAGTATTTT. Amino acids: CASSSRGNTDTQYF.

A note on this clone: Germline is not matched at one junction end, which may reflect a read error. This chain joins TRBV27 and TRBJ1-2; D call uncertain. The CDR3 extends over 16 amino acids. Per germline, CDR1 MNHEY and CDR2 SMNVEV (reference sequence). DNA of the CDR3: TGTACCAGCAGTTTATCAGCCGGGGATTATAACTATGGCTACACCTTC. Translation: CTSSLSAGDYNYGYTF.

The chain recombines TRBV5-4 with TRBJ2-7; unclear D gene. The CDR3 contains 11 residues. CDR1 is SGHNT and CDR2 is YYREEE in the germline V gene (reference sequence). V was cut by 4 bases and J by 3 bases, with 5 bases left in between. CDR3 in amino acids: CASSSNYEQYF. CDR3 nucleotide sequence: TGTGCCAGCAGCAGTAACTACGAGCAGTACTTC. Looking up the rest from reference TRBV5-4 and TRBJ2-7 gives the full variable domain: ETGVTQSPTHLIKTRGQQVTLRCSSQSGHNTVSWYQQALGQGPQFIFQYYREEENGRGNFPPRFSGLQFPNYSSELNVNALELDDSALYLCASSSNYEQYFGPGTRLTVT.

This chain connects TRBV7-3 to TRBJ2-1; 12 nucleotides line up with TRBD2. The length of the CDR3 is 17 residues. In germline, CDR1 is SGHTA, CDR2 FQGTGA. Unmatched junction bases numbered 13, after V lost 5 bases and J lost 8 bases. The CDR3: CASSAPFLAGGPYEQFF. The DNA for the CDR3 is TGTGCCAGCAGCGCACCATTCCTAGCGGGGGGGCCCTATGAGCAGTTCTTC.

This rearrangement joins TRBV6-6 to TRBJ2-5; D not resolved. The CDR3 loop spans 13 amino acids. The germline CDR1 and CDR2 sequences are MNHNY and SVGAGI (reference sequence). V lost 0 bases to trimming and J lost 5 bases, with 7 bases between them. The CDR3 spells CASSYSGYETQYF. The DNA for the CDR3 is TGTGCCAGCAGTTACTCAGGTTACGAGACCCAGTACTTC.

This clone has only a few counts. This rearrangement joins TRBV15 to TRBJ2-7; D possibly corresponds to TRBD1 (6 bases). There are 17 residues in the CDR3. Germline lookup yields CDR1 LNHNV and CDR2 YYDKDF (reference sequence). With 0 bases removed from V and 0 bases from J, the gap between germline ends came to 15 bases. The CDR3 bases are TGTGCCACCAGCAGAGATCATGCAGGGGTATCCTCCTACGAGCAGTACTTC. Translated: CATSRDHAGVSSYEQYF.

By share of the sample, this clone is medium-sized. V usage is TRBV5-4 and J usage is TRBJ1-2, with D hard to call. Germline CDR1 is SGHNT and CDR2 is YYREEE (reference sequence). Trimming took off 0 bases at V and 8 bases at J, with 17 bases between the two ends. The CDR3 contains 15 residues. This CDR3 reads CASSLEGSGLGGYTF. In nucleotides, the CDR3 is TGTGCCAGCAGCTTGGAGGGATCGGGATTAGGCGGCTACACCTTC. Variable domain in full (rest from reference TRBV5-4 and TRBJ1-2): ETGVTQSPTHLIKTRGQQVTLRCSSQSGHNTVSWYQQALGQGPQFIFQYYREEENGRGNFPPRFSGLQFPNYSSELNVNALELDDSALYLCASSLEGSGLGGYTFGSGTRLTVV.

The chain recombines TRBV27 with TRBJ2-1; 12 bases match TRBD2. The CDR3 totals 16 residues. With V trimmed by 5 bases and J by 4 bases, 6 bases remained unmatched. The germline CDR1 and CDR2 sequences are MNHEY and SMNVEV (reference sequence). The CDR3 DNA reads TGTGCCAGCAGTACCCAACTAGCGGGGGGATACAATGAGCAGTTCTTC. Translation: CASSTQLAGGYNEQFF.

Concerning this clone: The sample holds other DNA sequences that translate to the same CDR3. This sequence joins TRBV13 and TRBJ1-1; the match to TRBD1 covers 8 bases. Germline lookup yields CDR1 PRHDT and CDR2 FYEKMQ (reference sequence). Losses at the gene ends were 5 bases for V and 4 bases for J; bases not matched to a gene: 15. The CDR3 length is 17 residues. The CDR3 reads CASSPHASGQGATEAFF. As DNA, the CDR3 is TGTGCCAGCAGCCCCCACGCCAGCGGACAGGGTGCCACTGAAGCTTTCTTT.

The chain employs TRBV4-2 and TRBJ2-1, with D uncertain. The CDR3 runs 14 residues. Per germline, CDR1 LGHNA and CDR2 YNFKEQ. The V gene lost 0 bases and the J gene lost 8 bases, with 11 bases spanning the gap. The CDR3 sequence is CASSQDSPRDEQFF. The CDR3 DNA sequence: TGTGCCAGCAGCCAAGATTCGCCCCGGGATGAGCAGTTCTTC.

The rearrangement joins TRBV10-3 to TRBJ1-2; possible D gene TRBD1, 6 bases. Germline V lookup: CDR1 ENHRY, CDR2 SYGVKD. The CDR3 is made up of 14 amino acids. Between the trimmed V and J ends, which lost 4 bases and 4 bases, there was a span of 13 bases. The CDR3 region is CAISVPGQLYGYTF. CDR3 bases: TGTGCCATCAGTGTCCCGGGACAACTCTATGGCTACACCTTC.

This rearrangement joins TRBV11-2 to TRBJ2-3; 13 bases are shared with TRBD2. V shed 4 bases and J 5 bases; nucleotides not matched to a gene: 9. The germline gives CDR1 SGHAT, CDR2 FQNNGV. CDR3 length: 17 amino acids. CDR3 in DNA: TGTGCCAGCAGCTCTAGACTAGCGGGGGGACTACGAGATACGCAGTATTTT. Its protein product is CASSSRLAGGLRDTQYF.